The table lists the clone carrying this TCR beta chain with a few counts. The data stem from a study of blood T cell repertoires in COVID-19. The protocol was immunoSEQ multiplex PCR, while the TCRdb copy is restricted to in-frame clones and leaves out a portion. Counted here are nearly 300,000 clones, around 92% occurring once; the ten biggest clones make up roughly 2.9%. Contact with a PCR-confirmed or clinician-diagnosed COVID-19 case occurred within 2 weeks of entry. The CDR3 runs to 14 residues. Trimming left V 5 bases short and J 4 bases short, with 17 bases between. CDR1 and CDR2 from the germline V gene are SQVTM and ANQGSEA.

The receptor was derived from a woman aged 45-65 years who had been exposed to COVID-19. Specimen: PBMCs or T cells enriched from blood (not recorded which). This chain connects TRBV29-1 to TRBJ1-1; D remains ambiguous. The CDR3 loop is CSVSPSGSPTEAFF. The CDR3 bases are TGCAGCGTTTCCCCAAGCGGGAGCCCCACTGAAGCTTTCTTT.